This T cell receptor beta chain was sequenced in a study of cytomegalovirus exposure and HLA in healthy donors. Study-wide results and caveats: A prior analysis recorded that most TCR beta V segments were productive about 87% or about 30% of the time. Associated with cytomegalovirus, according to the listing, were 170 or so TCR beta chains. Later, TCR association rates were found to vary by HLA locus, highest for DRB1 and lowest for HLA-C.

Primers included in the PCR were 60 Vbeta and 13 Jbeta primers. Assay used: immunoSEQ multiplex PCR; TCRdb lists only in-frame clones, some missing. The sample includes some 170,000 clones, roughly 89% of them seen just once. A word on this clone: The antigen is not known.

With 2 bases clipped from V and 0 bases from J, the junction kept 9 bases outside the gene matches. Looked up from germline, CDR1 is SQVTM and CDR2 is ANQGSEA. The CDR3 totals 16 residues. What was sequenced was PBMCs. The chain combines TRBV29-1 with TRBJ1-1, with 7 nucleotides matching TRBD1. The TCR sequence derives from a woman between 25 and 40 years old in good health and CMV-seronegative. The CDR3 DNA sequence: TGCAGCGTTGAACTGGCCGAGGGGGCCGTGAACACTGAAGCTTTCTTT. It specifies CSVELAEGAVNTEAFF.